The 27 T cell receptor beta chains below come from one sample, sequenced in a study of beta chain features in type 1 diabetes. Their antigens are not known. Study-level findings and limits: TCRB CDR3s were moderately but significantly shorter in Type 1 diabetes patients in all four CD4+ subsets.

The investigators reverse transcribed all of the isolated RNA, so they sequenced expressed TCRB transcripts. Data came from immunoSEQ multiplex PCR; TCRdb stores just in-frame clones and leaves some out. Among a few hundred thousand clones listed, 9.5% to 10% were seen once. The material sequenced was central memory CD4+ T cells from blood. The origin of the receptors is a man aged 25-45 years with type 1 diabetes.

The sample holds a few counts of this clone. The chain links TRBV19 to TRBJ2-7; tentatively, D is TRBD1 (6 bases). This CDR3 is built from 15 residues. With 6 bases removed from V and 0 bases from J, the gap between germline ends came to 15 bases. Germline CDR1 and CDR2: LNHDA and SQIVND (reference sequence). The CDR3 spells CASRSRGASSYEQYF. The DNA of the CDR3 is TGTGCCAGTAGGAGCAGGGGCGCTAGCTCCTACGAGCAGTACTTC. Using reference TRBV19 and TRBJ2-7 for the parts outside the CDR3, the full variable domain is DGGITQSPKYLFRKEGQNVTLSCEQNLNHDAMYWYRQDPGQGLRLIYYSQIVNDFQKGDIAEGYSVSREKKESFPLTVTSAQKNPTAFYLCASRSRGASSYEQYFGPGTRLTVT.

The chain uses TRBV13 and TRBJ1-2; 8 nucleotides match TRBD1. V shed 3 bases, J shed 0 bases, and the junction held 9 bases outside the gene matches. The CDR3 consists of 17 residues. CDR1 PRHDT and CDR2 FYEKMQ come from the germline V gene (reference sequence). In nucleotides, the CDR3 is TGTGCCAGCAGCTTCCAGGGGGCGGCGGAAGCTAACTATGGCTACACCTTC. Translated: CASSFQGAAEANYGYTF.

This clone was seen only a few times. V is TRBV10-1 and J is TRBJ2-3; D possibly corresponds to TRBD1 (6 bases). V lost 8 bases to trimming and J lost 2 bases, with 11 bases between them. Germline V gives CDR1 WNHNN, CDR2 SYGVQD (reference sequence). The CDR3 sequence is 13 residues long. The CDR3, as DNA: TGCGCCAGCCGGGACATCCTCACAGATACGCAGTATTTT. The encoded protein is CASRDILTDTQYF.

This clone was seen more than once but under ten times. The chain combines TRBV6-1 with TRBJ2-5, with 11 bases fitting TRBD1. With V trimmed by 7 bases and J by 5 bases, 9 bases remained unmatched. The CDR3 contains 15 residues. CDR1 is MNHNS and CDR2 is SASEGT in the germline V gene. The CDR3 sequence is CASTKRDRGFETQYF. CDR3 sequence (DNA): TGTGCCAGCACCAAACGGGACAGGGGGTTCGAGACCCAGTACTTC.

The chain's CDR3 is CASSWGGDEQYF. As DNA, the CDR3 is TGTGCCAGCAGCTGGGGCGGGGACGAGCAGTACTTC. The chain carries TRBV30 and TRBJ2-7; tentatively, D is TRBD2 (6 bases). Looked up from germline, CDR1 is GTSNPN and CDR2 is SVGIG (reference sequence). The V gene lost 8 bases and the J gene lost 5 bases, with 16 bases spanning the gap. The CDR3 is made up of 12 amino acids.

Details on this clone: Additional DNA sequences in this sample encode the identical CDR3. This chain uses TRBV28 with TRBJ1-2; 7 bases line up with TRBD1. V gave up 5 bases and J gave up 4 bases; unmatched junction bases: 4. The CDR3 loop spans 13 amino acids. The germline V gene has CDR1 MDHEN and CDR2 SYDVKM. The CDR3 region has the DNA TGTGCCAGCAGTCAGACAGGGACCTATGGCTACACCTTC. Translation: CASSQTGTYGYTF.

Only a few counts were recorded for this clone. V and J are TRBV7-7 and TRBJ2-2; 10 nucleotides line up with TRBD1. This CDR3 is built from 16 residues. Trimming at V came to 5 bases and at J to 7 bases, leaving 10 bases not matched to a gene. In germline, CDR1 is SSHAT, CDR2 FNYEAQ (reference sequence). The CDR3 spells CASSRGGQGNGGELFF. CDR3 coding DNA: TGTGCCAGCAGCCGCGGGGGACAGGGGAATGGCGGGGAGCTGTTTTTT.

V and J are TRBV11-2 and TRBJ1-1, with D unclear. The V end was cut by 7 bases, the J end by 5 bases, with 26 bases between. Per germline, CDR1 SGHAT and CDR2 FQNNGV. The CDR3 contains 17 residues. The CDR3 is CASTPPYGTRKDTEAFF. The DNA for the CDR3 is TGTGCCAGCACCCCCCCATACGGCACACGAAAGGATACTGAAGCTTTCTTT.

The V call is TRBV7-2, the J call TRBJ2-7; weak D call: TRBD1 (5 bases). The germline V gene encodes CDR1 SGHTA and CDR2 FQGNSA. This CDR3 spans 16 amino acids. Trimming pared 4 bases from V and 2 bases from J, leaving 18 bases between. CDR3 in DNA: TGTGCCAGCAGCTCCCCCTATGGCAGGGTTACCTACGAGCAGTACTTC. Amino acids: CASSSPYGRVTYEQYF.

This chain joins TRBV27 and TRBJ1-5; 10 positions match TRBD1. Trimming removed 4 bases from V and 6 bases from J; junction bases left unmatched: 3. The CDR3 sequence is 14 residues long. CDR1 is MNHEY, CDR2 SMNVEV, per germline (reference sequence). The CDR3 coding sequence is TGTGCCAGCAGTTGGGACAGGGGTATTCAGCCCCAGCATTTT. This sequence encodes CASSWDRGIQPQHF.

This clone was detected only a few times. The genes are TRBV28 and TRBJ2-7, with 10 nucleotides matching TRBD2. The trim removed 6 bases at V and 5 bases at J, leaving 13 bases unmatched. CDR1 is MDHEN and CDR2 is SYDVKM in the germline V gene. This CDR3 contains 16 residues. As DNA, the CDR3 is TGTGCCAGCAGCCTTGGGGCTAGCGGGAGTCAGCACGAGCAGTACTTC. This encodes CASSLGASGSQHEQYF.

V and J are TRBV4-1 and TRBJ2-1; 7 bases fit TRBD1. The CDR3 contains 15 residues. The V gene end was trimmed by 4 bases and the J gene end by 5 bases; junction bases not matched to a gene: 8. Germline CDR1 reads MGHRA; CDR2 reads YSYEKL. CDR3 nucleotide sequence: TGCGCCAGCAGCCGACAGGGAAGTTCGGACAATGAGCAGTTCTTC. Encoded protein: CASSRQGSSDNEQFF.

The V and J genes are TRBV4-1 and TRBJ2-7, with D possibly being TRBD1 (6 bases). Trimming pared 4 bases from V and 0 bases from J, leaving 10 bases between. The CDR3 sequence is 14 residues long. The germline V gene encodes CDR1 MGHRA and CDR2 YSYEKL. CDR3 protein: CASSPQGTSYEQYF. The CDR3 DNA reads as TGCGCCAGCAGCCCACAGGGTACCTCCTACGAGCAGTACTTC.

The genes are TRBV6-4 and TRBJ2-1, with D perhaps matching TRBD1 or TRBD2 (5 bases each). CDR3 length: 16 residues. CDR1 MRHNA and CDR2 SNTAGT come from the germline V gene. V dropped 4 bases and J dropped 6 bases, with 19 bases sitting between them. CDR3 protein: CASSVTGTAIPNEQFF. Here the CDR3 DNA reads TGTGCCAGCAGTGTGACCGGGACCGCAATACCCAATGAGCAGTTCTTC.

This clone was counted a few times. The chain is built from TRBV2 and TRBJ1-1, with D uncertain. With 7 bases removed from V and 0 bases from J, the gap between germline ends came to 12 bases. CDR1 and CDR2 (germline): SNHLY, FYNNEI. This CDR3 has 14 amino acids. DNA for the CDR3: TGTGCCAGCACCATTGACATTATGAACACTGAAGCTTTCTTT. Protein product: CASTIDIMNTEAFF.

In nucleotides, the CDR3 is TGTGCCAGCAGTCCCCGGGACCCGTCCTACGAGCAGTACTTC. It yields the protein CASSPRDPSYEQYF. The V gene is TRBV6-6, the J gene TRBJ2-7; D possibly matches TRBD1 or TRBD2 (5 bases each). The CDR3 runs 14 residues. Germline V gives CDR1 MNHNY, CDR2 SVGAGI (reference sequence). The V gene lost 5 bases and the J gene lost 1 base, with 12 bases spanning the gap.

There are many counts of this clone. The gene calls are TRBV9 and TRBJ2-1; the D is unclear. V lost 1 base and J 7 bases, leaving 12 bases between the germline ends. The CDR3 runs to 14 residues. Germline V gene sequence: CDR1 SGDLS, CDR2 YYNGEE. The CDR3 spells CASSVFIDGNEQFF. Written as DNA, the CDR3 is TGTGCCAGCAGCGTATTCATAGACGGGAATGAGCAGTTCTTC.

This rearrangement joins TRBV19 to TRBJ2-2; D uncertain. Germline CDR1 and CDR2: LNHDA and SQIVND (reference sequence). V was cut by 7 bases and J by 5 bases, with 11 bases left in between. The CDR3 loop spans 13 amino acids. For the CDR3, the DNA is TGTGCCAGTAAACCTTTTCAAACCGGGGAGCTGTTTTTT. Amino acids: CASKPFQTGELFF.

This clone has only a few counts. The chain carries TRBV7-9 and TRBJ1-2; D is possibly TRBD1 (5 bases). This CDR3 region has 12 residues. Trimming stripped 7 bases from V and 4 bases from J, with 10 bases between. CDR1 is SEHNR, CDR2 FQNEAQ, per germline (reference sequence). The DNA for the CDR3 is TGTGCCAGCACTAGACAGTTCTATGGCTACACCTTC. Its translation: CASTRQFYGYTF.

There are a few counts of this clone. This sequence joins TRBV7-2 and TRBJ1-5, with TRBD1 as a possible D gene (6 bases). CDR1 is SGHTA and CDR2 is FQGNSA in the germline V gene. Trimming shortened V by 5 bases and J by 7 bases, and 15 bases separated the two germline ends. The CDR3 sequence is 14 residues long. This CDR3 reads CASSTGQRRQPQHF. In DNA, the CDR3 is TGTGCCAGCAGCACCGGACAGAGAAGACAGCCCCAGCATTTT.

This clone showed up just a few times. V usage is TRBV19 and J usage is TRBJ2-5; the D gene is possibly TRBD2 (7 bases). CDR3 length: 15 amino acids. V lost 6 bases and J lost 3, with 17 bases in between. Germline CDR1 LNHDA, CDR2 SQIVND (reference sequence). The CDR3 reads CASSPWGGLKETQYF. The CDR3 coding sequence is TGTGCCAGTAGCCCGTGGGGGGGGCTAAAAGAGACCCAGTACTTC.

This clone has just a few counts. The rearrangement links TRBV5-5 to TRBJ2-1, with D maybe TRBD1 (8 bases). Trimming shortened V by 3 bases and J by 0 bases, and 10 bases separated the two germline ends. CDR1 is SGHKS and CDR2 is YYEKEE in the germline V gene (reference sequence). CDR3 length: 15 residues. Here the CDR3 DNA reads TGTGCCAGCAGCTACAGGGGGGGCTCCTACAATGAGCAGTTCTTC. As protein: CASSYRGGSYNEQFF.

As DNA, the CDR3 is TGTGCCAGCAGCTTACGGACGGCGAACGATGAGCAGTTCTTC. It yields the protein CASSLRTANDEQFF. The V gene is TRBV7-2, the J gene TRBJ2-1; D remains unclear. Trimming removed 2 bases from V and 8 bases from J, with 13 bases in between. Germline V gene lookup returns CDR1 SGHTA and CDR2 FQGNSA. CDR3 length: 14 amino acids. Full variable domain (remainder filled in from reference TRBV7-2 and TRBJ2-1): GAGVSQSPSNKVTEKGKDVELRCDPISGHTALYWYRQSLGQGLEFLIYFQGNSAPDKSGLPSDRFSAERTGGSVSTLTIQRTQQEDSAVYLCASSLRTANDEQFFGPGTRLTVL.

This clone was seen a few times. For the CDR3, the DNA is TGCGCCAGCAGCTTGTTCCAGGAGCCCACAGATACGCAGTATTTT. Its protein is CASSLFQEPTDTQYF. The V and J genes are TRBV5-1 and TRBJ2-3; D unresolved. V dropped 1 base and J dropped 2 bases, with 11 bases sitting between them. The length of the CDR3 is 15 residues. Germline V gene data show CDR1 as SGHRS and CDR2 as YFSETQ.

This clone came up a few times. The chain links TRBV5-1 to TRBJ2-2; TRBD2 is a possible D gene (5 bases). This CDR3 has 17 amino acids. The germline V and J ends were trimmed by 0 bases and 4 bases, with 16 bases remaining between them. Looked up from germline, CDR1 is SGHRS and CDR2 is YFSETQ. CDR3 nucleotide sequence: TGCGCCAGCAGCTTGGTGTTGAGGGCTACCGGCACCGGGGAGCTGTTTTTT. This sequence encodes CASSLVLRATGTGELFF.

This chain joins TRBV6-5 and TRBJ2-7; D is perhaps TRBD1 (6 bases). Trimming removed 6 bases at V and 6 bases at J, with 9 bases between. This CDR3 has 11 residues. Per the germline V gene, CDR1 is MNHEY and CDR2 is SVGAGI. The CDR3 DNA sequence: TGTGCCAGCAGAAACAGGGTCGAGCAGTACTTC. It is translated as CASRNRVEQYF.

This clone was seen more than once but under ten times. This chain links TRBV5-1 with TRBJ2-3, with 8 bases fitting TRBD1. The junction had 6 bases not matched to a gene; V was cut back by 1 base and J by 8 bases. The CDR3 is 14 residues long. Per germline, CDR1 SGHRS and CDR2 YFSETQ. CDR3 residues: CASSLQGAVGTQYF. CDR3 DNA sequence: TGCGCCAGCAGCTTGCAGGGGGCTGTTGGTACGCAGTATTTT.